A single sample is the source of the 19 T cell receptor beta chains below, sequenced in a study of T cell responses to AZD1222 COVID-19 vaccine. Assay: immunoSEQ multiplex PCR; the TCRdb copy retains only in-frame clones and omits some. The sample has over 150,000 clones, about 93% seen once. This specimen consisted of peripheral blood, obtained 28 days after the second dose of the MenACWY control vaccine. Receptors were obtained from an adult who received the MenACWY meningococcal vaccine as a control.

The rearrangement uses TRBV6-5 and TRBJ1-6, with 7 bases that match TRBD1. The CDR3 is 14 amino acids. V shed 5 bases and J 10 bases; nucleotides not matched to a gene: 8. Germline V lookup: CDR1 MNHEY, CDR2 SVGAGI. Here the CDR3 reads CASSTTGRISPLHF. The DNA of the CDR3 is TGTGCCAGCAGTACGACAGGGCGCATCTCACCCCTCCACTTT.

The CDR3 DNA sequence: TGTGCCAGCAGATCAGGCTCCTACAATGAGCAGTTCTTC. Protein: CASRSGSYNEQFF. The chain employs TRBV28 and TRBJ2-1; D gene ambiguous. Between the trimmed V and J ends, which lost 6 bases and 0 bases, there was a span of 6 bases. CDR3 length: 13 residues. The germline V gene encodes CDR1 MDHEN and CDR2 SYDVKM.

The gene calls are TRBV6-5 and TRBJ1-1; D is uncertain. V gave up 5 bases and J gave up 4 bases, with 11 bases separating them. CDR1 is MNHEY, CDR2 SVGAGI, per germline. The CDR3 totals 13 residues. The CDR3 loop reads CASSRDGSTEAFF. CDR3 DNA sequence: TGTGCCAGCAGTCGGGATGGGAGCACTGAAGCTTTCTTT.

This clone was detected only a few times. The V call is TRBV6-2 or TRBV6-3, the J call TRBJ1-1; possible D gene TRBD1, 5 bases. This CDR3 region has 17 residues. V lost 5 bases and J lost 0, with 19 bases in between. Looked up from germline, CDR1 is MNHEY and CDR2 is SVGEGT. The CDR3 DNA reads TGTGCCAGCAGTACCGGGACCTTAAGGATCATGAACACTGAAGCTTTCTTT. Translation: CASSTGTLRIMNTEAFF.

The J gene is TRBJ1-2, the V gene TRBV3-1 (or the pseudogene TRBV3-2); D uncertain. The CDR3 is 13 residues long. Germline V gene sequence: CDR1 LGHDT, CDR2 YNNKEL (reference sequence). The V end was cut by 4 bases, the J end by 5 bases, with 11 bases between. The CDR3 bases are TGTGCCAGCAGCCCCAGCCAGCAGTATGGCTACACCTTC. It yields the protein CASSPSQQYGYTF.

The V and J genes are TRBV7-3 and TRBJ2-7, with D uncertain. Germline V gives CDR1 SGHTA, CDR2 FQGTGA. This CDR3 is 12 amino acids long. V lost 4 bases, J lost 3 bases, and 7 bases lay in between. As DNA, the CDR3 is TGTGCCAGCAGCTCATCAGGCTACGAGCAGTACTTC. Encoded protein: CASSSSGYEQYF. The whole variable domain, filled in from reference TRBV7-3 and TRBJ2-7, reads GAGVSQTPSNKVTEKGKYVELRCDPISGHTALYWYRQSLGQGPEFLIYFQGTGAADDSGLPNDRFFAVRPEGSVSTLKIQRTERGDSAVYLCASSSSGYEQYFGPGTRLTVT.

This chain links TRBV4-1 with TRBJ2-7; D gene uncertain. V lost 0 bases and J 4 bases, leaving 10 bases between the germline ends. This CDR3 has 14 amino acids. Germline V lookup: CDR1 MGHRA, CDR2 YSYEKL. The CDR3 DNA reads as TGCGCCAGCAGCCAAGAAGCCAGGCTTTACGAGCAGTACTTC. This translates into CASSQEARLYEQYF.

This chain uses TRBV7-9 with TRBJ2-1, with 7 bases fitting TRBD1. Germline lookup yields CDR1 SEHNR and CDR2 FQNEAQ (reference sequence). Losses at the gene ends were 1 base for V and 9 bases for J; bases not matched to a gene: 3. The CDR3 is 13 amino acids. This CDR3 reads CASSLEGGIEQFF. The CDR3 DNA follows: TGTGCCAGCAGCTTAGAAGGGGGCATTGAGCAGTTCTTC. The complete variable domain, with remaining parts taken from reference TRBV7-9 and TRBJ2-1, reads DTGVSQNPRHKITKRGQNVTFRCDPISEHNRLYWYRQTLGQGPEFLTYFQNEAQLEKSRLLSDRFSAERPKGSFSTLEIQRTEQGDSAMYLCASSLEGGIEQFFGPGTRLTVL.

The chain combines TRBV19 with TRBJ1-5; possibly TRBD1 for D (6 bases). The germline CDR1 and CDR2 sequences are LNHDA and SQIVND (reference sequence). V was trimmed by 3 bases and J by 9 bases, leaving 18 bases between them. This CDR3 contains 15 residues. CDR3 coding DNA: TGTGCCAGTAGTATCTCGGCAGGGGCTAACGGGCCCCAGCATTTT. This gives the protein CASSISAGANGPQHF.

A note on this clone: The sample contains more than one DNA sequence encoding this CDR3. The V call is TRBV5-4, the J call TRBJ1-2; a possible D gene is TRBD1 (5 bases). Trimming took 5 bases from V and 4 from J, leaving 12 bases between them. The germline CDR1 and CDR2 sequences are SGHNT and YYREEE (reference sequence). The CDR3 loop spans 13 amino acids. CDR3 protein: CASSSTGPYGYTF. CDR3 nucleotides: TGTGCCAGCAGTTCTACAGGTCCCTATGGCTACACCTTC.

This clone was picked up a small number of times. The chain combines TRBV4-3 with TRBJ1-5, with unresolved D. This CDR3 contains 13 residues. Deletions cut 0 bases from V and 6 bases from J, with 6 bases between. Germline CDR1 reads LGHNA; CDR2 reads YSLEER. The CDR3 DNA reads as TGCGCCAGCAGCCAAGATCGGGGTCAGCCCCAGCATTTT. Amino acids: CASSQDRGQPQHF.

The J gene is TRBJ1-1, the V gene TRBV10-1, with D possibly being TRBD1 (5 bases). CDR1 and CDR2 (germline): WNHNN, SYGVQD (reference sequence). The length of the CDR3 is 13 residues. Deletions cut 3 bases from V and 7 bases from J, with 12 bases between. The DNA for the CDR3 is TGCGCCAGCAGTGAATCGGGGCGGGGTGAAGCTTTCTTT. Residues: CASSESGRGEAFF.

This rearrangement joins TRBV4-1 to TRBJ2-5; D possibly corresponds to TRBD2 (7 bases). There are 16 residues in the CDR3. Germline V CDR1 and CDR2: MGHRA, YSYEKL. Trimming removed 0 bases from V and 5 bases from J, with 16 bases in between. Written as DNA, the CDR3 is TGCGCCAGCAGCCAAGAGGGGGGGGCTAGCACGGAGACCCAGTACTTC. It encodes CASSQEGGASTETQYF.

The genes are TRBV18 and TRBJ1-1, with D unclear. Germline lookup yields CDR1 KGHSH and CDR2 LQKENI. Trimming took 5 bases from V and 4 from J, leaving 11 bases between them. The CDR3 spans 13 residues. The CDR3 DNA is TGTGCCAGCTCAGAAGCTCGTAGCACTGAAGCTTTCTTT. Its translation: CASSEARSTEAFF.

This clone has a single count. The rearrangement uses TRBV28 and TRBJ2-1, with no clear D. Germline V CDR1 and CDR2: MDHEN, SYDVKM. V lost 4 bases and J 5 bases, leaving 0 bases between the germline ends. The CDR3 loop spans 10 amino acids. The CDR3 region is CASSYNEQFF. In DNA form, the CDR3 reads TGTGCCAGCAGTTACAATGAGCAGTTCTTC. Drawing the rest from reference TRBV28 and TRBJ2-1, the complete variable domain is DVKVTQSSRYLVKRTGEKVFLECVQDMDHENMFWYRQDPGLGLRLIYFSYDVKMKEKGDIPEGYSVSREKKERFSLILESASTNQTSMYLCASSYNEQFFGPGTRLTVL.

Note on this clone: A junction end diverges from the germline sequence, so it may reflect a read error. The V and J genes are TRBV28 and TRBJ1-5; 7 nucleotides line up with TRBD1. The CDR3 sequence is 16 residues long. Germline CDR1 MDHEN, CDR2 SYDVKM. Written as DNA, the CDR3 is TGTGTCAGCAGTATAAGGGGGCAAGGTAGCAATCAGCCCCAGCATTTT. Its translation is CVSSIRGQGSNQPQHF.

The chain has TRBV4-1 and TRBJ1-1; 8 nucleotides align to TRBD1. Germline loops: CDR1 MGHRA, CDR2 YSYEKL. This CDR3 has 15 amino acids. V shed 1 base, J shed 6 bases, and the junction held 7 bases outside the gene matches. The CDR3 DNA follows: TGCGCCAGCAGCCAAGCGCCAGGGGGCTTAGCTGAAGCTTTCTTT. Encoded protein: CASSQAPGGLAEAFF.

The rearrangement uses TRBV29-1 and TRBJ1-1, with 10 bases that match TRBD1. Unmatched junction bases numbered 9, after V lost 7 bases and J lost 4 bases. CDR1 is SQVTM, CDR2 ANQGSEA, per germline. The length of the CDR3 is 14 residues. DNA of the CDR3: TGCAGCGCCGGACAGGGGGGTAGAGGCACTGAAGCTTTCTTT. Protein sequence: CSAGQGGRGTEAFF.

The chain combines TRBV7-2 with TRBJ1-2; the D gene is possibly TRBD1 (6 bases). The CDR3 has 14 residues. V lost 1 base and J 7 bases, leaving 13 bases between the germline ends. Looked up from germline, CDR1 is SGHTA and CDR2 is FQGNSA. CDR3 DNA sequence: TGTGCCAGCAGCTTAGACAGGGCCTCTGGTGGCTACACCTTC. Amino acid sequence: CASSLDRASGGYTF.